The 11 T cell receptor beta chains presented below share a single source sample, sequenced in a study of cytomegalovirus exposure and HLA in healthy donors. Amplification used 60 Vbeta primers and 13 Jbeta primers. Clones were read by immunoSEQ multiplex PCR, and TCRdb kept only the in-frame ones, dropping some. The sample yields nearly 80,000 clones, 79% seen once. Source material: PBMCs. These receptors were taken from a woman aged 40 to 49 in good health and CMV-seropositive.

This clone has more than one count but fewer than ten. The chain employs TRBV6-5 and TRBJ2-6, with a possible D match to TRBD1 (5 bases). Germline lookup yields CDR1 MNHEY and CDR2 SVGAGI. Trimming took off 6 bases at V and 4 bases at J, with 13 bases between the two ends. The CDR3 length is 15 residues. The DNA for the CDR3 is TGTGCCAGCAGACGCAGGGTATCCGGGGCCAACGTCCTGACTTTC. It specifies CASRRRVSGANVLTF.

The chain is built from TRBV5-1 and TRBJ1-1, with 8 bases matching TRBD1. Germline CDR1 is SGHRS and CDR2 is YFSETQ. This CDR3 region has 14 residues. With 4 bases clipped from V and 4 bases from J, the junction kept 6 bases outside the gene matches. Here the CDR3 DNA reads TGCGCCAGCAGCGAAAGACAGGGGACCACTGAAGCTTTCTTT. Its translation: CASSERQGTTEAFF.

This rearrangement joins TRBV27 to TRBJ1-4; weak D call: TRBD1 (6 bases). CDR1 is MNHEY, CDR2 SMNVEV, per germline (reference sequence). The V end was cut by 5 bases, the J end by 3 bases, with 19 bases between. The CDR3 totals 17 residues. DNA for the CDR3: TGTGCCAGCAGTCAGGGGCGCCCCTCTGCAGCTAATGAAAAACTGTTTTTT. It is translated as CASSQGRPSAANEKLFF. Combining the CDR3 with reference TRBV27 and TRBJ1-4 gives the whole variable domain EAQVTQNPRYLITVTGKKLTVTCSQNMNHEYMSWYRQDPGLGLRQIYYSMNVEVTDKGDVPEGYKVSRKEKRNFPLILESPSPNQTSLYFCASSQGRPSAANEKLFFGSGTQLSVL.

CDR3 amino acids: CASSLETGPNEKLFF. The CDR3 region has the DNA TGTGCCAGCAGCTTAGAGACAGGGCCTAATGAAAAACTGTTTTTT. V and J are TRBV7-9 and TRBJ1-4, with 7 bases aligning to TRBD1. The CDR3 has 15 amino acids. Trimming cost V 1 base and J 3 bases; bases outside gene matches: 2. Germline CDR1 and CDR2: SEHNR and FQNEAQ (reference sequence).

The gene calls are TRBV5-1 and TRBJ2-5, with TRBD1 matching 8 bases. This CDR3 has 14 residues. The germline gives CDR1 SGHRS, CDR2 YFSETQ. V shed 4 bases, J shed 3 bases, and the junction held 5 bases outside the gene matches. The CDR3 DNA reads as TGCGCCAGCAGCATGGACAGGGTTGAAGAGACCCAGTACTTC. It is translated as CASSMDRVEETQYF.

This chain joins TRBV7-2 and TRBJ2-7; 11 bases align to TRBD2. CDR3 size: 15 residues. From germline, CDR1 is SGHTA and CDR2 FQGNSA. The junction had 1 base not matched to a gene; V was cut back by 1 base and J by 2 bases. CDR3 loop: CASSLETSGAYEQYF. The CDR3 DNA reads as TGTGCCAGCAGCTTAGAGACTAGCGGGGCCTACGAGCAGTACTTC. The variable domain in full, completed from reference TRBV7-2 and TRBJ2-7, reads GAGVSQSPSNKVTEKGKDVELRCDPISGHTALYWYRQSLGQGLEFLIYFQGNSAPDKSGLPSDRFSAERTGGSVSTLTIQRTQQEDSAVYLCASSLETSGAYEQYFGPGTRLTVT.

V is TRBV7-7 and J is TRBJ2-3; D possibly corresponds to TRBD1 (6 bases). V lost 5 bases and J lost 4, with 16 bases in between. CDR1 is SSHAT, CDR2 FNYEAQ, per germline (reference sequence). The CDR3 length is 15 residues. For the CDR3, the DNA is TGTGCCAGCAGCCCCGACACAGGGCGTTCAGATACGCAGTATTTT. Protein product: CASSPDTGRSDTQYF. Using reference TRBV7-7 and TRBJ2-3 for the parts outside the CDR3, the full variable domain is GAGVSQSPRYKVTKRGQDVTLRCDPISSHATLYWYQQALGQGPEFLTYFNYEAQPDKSGLPSDRFSAERPEGSISTLTIQRTEQRDSAMYRCASSPDTGRSDTQYFGPGTRLTVL.

The chain carries TRBV15 and TRBJ2-5, with TRBD2 identical over 8 bases. Germline CDR1 LNHNV, CDR2 YYDKDF (reference sequence). The CDR3 totals 15 residues. V dropped 3 bases and J dropped 5; count of bases not matched to a gene: 8. CDR3 nucleotides: TGTGCCACCAGCAGTTATAGCGGGAATCGGGAGACCCAGTACTTC. Its protein is CATSSYSGNRETQYF.

The chain joins TRBV14 to TRBJ2-2; TRBD2 is a possible D gene (6 bases). The CDR3 has 13 amino acids. Germline V gene lookup returns CDR1 SGHDN and CDR2 FVKESK. Trimming pared 4 bases from V and 6 bases from J, leaving 9 bases between. The CDR3 spells CASSLTSPGELFF. The DNA of the CDR3 is TGTGCCAGCAGCCTAACTAGCCCCGGGGAGCTGTTTTTT.

There are a few counts of this clone. The V gene is TRBV4-1, the J gene TRBJ1-1, with unresolved D. This CDR3 spans 14 amino acids. CDR1 and CDR2 (germline): MGHRA, YSYEKL. The V gene lost 1 base and the J gene lost 8 bases, with 14 bases spanning the gap. The DNA of the CDR3 is TGCGCCAGCAGCCAAGCCCGAGGGAACGCCGAAGCTTTCTTT. Translating gives CASSQARGNAEAFF.

Remarks on this clone: Other nucleotide sequences in the sample specify the same CDR3. This chain connects TRBV19 to TRBJ2-7, with D tentatively TRBD1 (5 bases). This CDR3 has 14 amino acids. Germline V lookup: CDR1 LNHDA, CDR2 SQIVND (reference sequence). V was pared by 3 bases and J by 3 bases, with 12 bases between. The CDR3 protein is CASSMGQPSYEQYF. The CDR3, as DNA: TGTGCCAGTAGTATGGGGCAGCCCAGCTACGAGCAGTACTTC.